The subject of this entry is one TCR beta chain. The antigen is not known. Profiling relied on immunoSEQ multiplex PCR, and the TCRdb table lists in-frame clones only, not all of them. The sample has 70,000 or so clones, less than 95% seen once; the top ten hold 1.9%. This record belongs to a study of cytomegalovirus exposure and HLA in healthy donors. Study-wide results and limits: As was reported, the classifier diagnosed cytomegalovirus status with high specificity and sensitivity. While the bulk of TCR sequences proved rare, some public TCRs turned up in many donors.

Germline CDR1 reads SEHNR; CDR2 reads FQNEAQ (reference sequence). The V end was cut by 0 bases, the J end by 4 bases, with 15 bases between. The length of the CDR3 is 16 residues. The chain carries TRBV7-9 and TRBJ1-2, with D maybe TRBD1 (5 bases). Material: PBMCs. The receptor's source is a woman between 18 and 29 years old in good health and CMV-seropositive. In nucleotides, the CDR3 is TGTGCCAGCAGCTTAGCCGGGGGAGCGGGGCCCTATGGCTACACCTTC. This gives the protein CASSLAGGAGPYGYTF.